The T cell receptor (beta chain) under discussion was sequenced for a study of CD8 T cells in Susac syndrome. Random hexamers served to reverse transcribe roughly 0.45 to 1 ug RNA. MiXCR, applied by TCRdb to the immunoSEQ multiplex PCR reads, yields one record per CDR3 protein. The table shows about 300,000 distinct CDR3 sequences, with approximately 85% occurring only once. This clonotype occurred once. Trimming shortened V by 4 bases and J by 0 bases, and 9 bases separated the two germline ends. This CDR3 comprises 15 residues. Germline V gene sequence: CDR1 SGHNT, CDR2 YENEEA. The multiple sclerosis controls, all treatment-naive patients, had relapsing-remitting disease that was stable or active. Negative magnetic isolation gave CD8+ and CD4+ cells; FACS enriched CD8+ TEMRA.

The clonotype comes from a human donor with multiple sclerosis. The rearrangement links TRBV11-3 to TRBJ2-2, with unresolved D. The sequencing input was CD8+ T cells from PBMCs. CDR3 nucleotide sequence: TGTGCCAGCAGCTCCCTAGAGGCGAACACCGGGGAGCTGTTTTTT. Amino acid sequence: CASSSLEANTGELFF.